Listed below are T cell receptor beta chains from one sample, sequenced in a study of blood T cell repertoires in COVID-19. Sequencing was performed with immunoSEQ multiplex PCR; in TCRdb, only in-frame clones are kept and a portion is missing. The table has roughly 380,000 clones, around nine tenths seen once. The specimen sequenced was PBMCs or T cells enriched from blood (not recorded which). These receptors all come from a woman aged 25 to 45 who had been exposed to COVID-19. CDR3s include the opening cysteine and the closing phenylalanine or tryptophan. Fields, in order: D gene, CDR3 length, J gene, clone size, V gene, CDR3 DNA, CDR3 protein. The D gene is left open where the match is weak. A row's size may be missing; if present it is once, few, many or a size class.

d_gene: TRBD1; len: 15; j_gene: TRBJ1-2; abundance: NA; v_gene: TRBV30; CDR3nt: TGTGCCTGGAGCCCCGTCCGAGGGGGCAGCTATGGCTACACCTTC; CDR3aa: CAWSPVRGGSYGYTF
d_gene: TRBD1; len: 18; j_gene: TRBJ2-3; abundance: NA; v_gene: TRBV4-1; CDR3nt: TGCGCCAGCAGCCAAGATCGCGGGACAGGGGGCTCCACAGATACGCAGTATTTT; CDR3aa: CASSQDRGTGGSTDTQYF
d_gene: NA; len: 14; j_gene: TRBJ1-5; abundance: few; v_gene: TRBV9; CDR3nt: TGTGCCAGCAGCCCCCTACCAGGGCATCAGCCCCAGCATTTT; CDR3aa: CASSPLPGHQPQHF
d_gene: NA; len: 13; j_gene: TRBJ2-7; abundance: NA; v_gene: TRBV28; CDR3nt: TGTGCCAGCAGTTTAACGGGACTCAGCGAGCAGTACTTC; CDR3aa: CASSLTGLSEQYF
d_gene: TRBD2; len: 18; j_gene: TRBJ2-3; abundance: NA; v_gene: TRBV18; CDR3nt: TGTGCCAGCTCACCACTACGGAGCGGGGTAACTAGCACAGATACGCAGTATTTT; CDR3aa: CASSPLRSGVTSTDTQYF
d_gene: NA; len: 18; j_gene: TRBJ2-6; abundance: NA; v_gene: TRBV5-1; CDR3nt: TGCGCCAGCAGCCCGGCCGGGGGGCGGTCCTATGGGGCCAACGTCCTGACTTTC; CDR3aa: CASSPAGGRSYGANVLTF
d_gene: TRBD2; len: 14; j_gene: TRBJ2-7; abundance: NA; v_gene: TRBV28; CDR3nt: TGTGCCAGCAGCATACTAGCGGGAGCCTACGAGCAGTACTTC; CDR3aa: CASSILAGAYEQYF
d_gene: NA; len: 12; j_gene: TRBJ1-5; abundance: once; v_gene: TRBV28; CDR3nt: TGTGCCAGCAGTTTACCGGATCAGCCCCAGCATTTT; CDR3aa: CASSLPDQPQHF
d_gene: NA; len: 11; j_gene: TRBJ2-7; abundance: few; v_gene: TRBV24-1; CDR3nt: TGTGCCACCAGTGACAGGGACGAGCAGTACTTC; CDR3aa: CATSDRDEQYF
d_gene: NA; len: 14; j_gene: TRBJ2-1; abundance: NA; v_gene: TRBV7-9; CDR3nt: TGTGCCAGCAGCCCCCGGGGCTCCTACAATGAGCAGTTCTTC; CDR3aa: CASSPRGSYNEQFF
d_gene: NA; len: 16; j_gene: TRBJ2-7; abundance: few; v_gene: TRBV4-2; CDR3nt: TGTGCCAGCAGCCAAGATCCGTCAGGGATGGCAAACGAGCAGTACTTC; CDR3aa: CASSQDPSGMANEQYF
d_gene: NA; len: 14; j_gene: TRBJ1-5; abundance: NA; v_gene: TRBV3-1/TRBV3-2; CDR3nt: TGTGCCAGCAGCCAAGAGTTCGGCAATCAGCCCCAGCATTTT; CDR3aa: CASSQEFGNQPQHF
d_gene: NA; len: 14; j_gene: TRBJ2-7; abundance: few; v_gene: TRBV7-9; CDR3nt: TGTGCCAGCAGCTTTAGGACAGCACCCTACGAGCAGTACTTC; CDR3aa: CASSFRTAPYEQYF
d_gene: TRBD2; len: 15; j_gene: TRBJ2-1; abundance: NA; v_gene: TRBV15; CDR3nt: TGTGCCACGACCCGTAGCGGGACTTCCTACAATGAGCAGTTCTTC; CDR3aa: CATTRSGTSYNEQFF
d_gene: NA; len: 11; j_gene: TRBJ2-7; abundance: NA; v_gene: TRBV30; CDR3nt: TGTGCCTGGAGTCGGTCCTACGAGCAGTACTTC; CDR3aa: CAWSRSYEQYF
d_gene: NA; len: 11; j_gene: TRBJ2-1; abundance: NA; v_gene: TRBV10-3; CDR3nt: TGTGCCATCAGGGAGCTCAATGAGCAGTTCTTC; CDR3aa: CAIRELNEQFF
d_gene: NA; len: 19; j_gene: TRBJ2-1; abundance: NA; v_gene: TRBV14; CDR3nt: TGTGCCAGCAGCCAAGAAAAGGGGCATCACTCTCGGTCCTACAATGAGCAGTTCTTC; CDR3aa: CASSQEKGHHSRSYNEQFF
d_gene: TRBD1; len: 20; j_gene: TRBJ2-2; abundance: NA; v_gene: TRBV15; CDR3nt: TGTGCCACCAGCAGAGATCCGGGACAGGTGGGAGCCAGAGGTGCCGGGGAGCTGTTTTTT; CDR3aa: CATSRDPGQVGARGAGELFF
d_gene: NA; len: 13; j_gene: TRBJ2-1; abundance: NA; v_gene: TRBV7-8; CDR3nt: TGTGCCAGCAGCTTAGGAGCTAGTCAGTCGCAGTTCTTC; CDR3aa: CASSLGASQSQFF
d_gene: NA; len: 18; j_gene: TRBJ1-4; abundance: NA; v_gene: TRBV4-1; CDR3nt: TGCGCCAGCAGCCAAGATCTTTCGGCGGCCGCAACTAATGAAAAACTGTTTTTT; CDR3aa: CASSQDLSAAATNEKLFF
d_gene: NA; len: 16; j_gene: TRBJ2-7; abundance: NA; v_gene: TRBV7-8; CDR3nt: TGTGCCAGCAGCTTAAGGCCCCCGGGACACAACTACGAGCAGTACTTC; CDR3aa: CASSLRPPGHNYEQYF
d_gene: NA; len: 15; j_gene: TRBJ2-4; abundance: few; v_gene: TRBV18; CDR3nt: TGTGCCAGCTCACCTGTGTCCGGTTCCAAAAACATTCAGTACTTC; CDR3aa: CASSPVSGSKNIQYF
d_gene: NA; len: 15; j_gene: TRBJ2-1; abundance: NA; v_gene: TRBV2; CDR3nt: TGTGCCAGCAGTGAATTTGCGGGGAACTACAATGAGCAGTTCTTC; CDR3aa: CASSEFAGNYNEQFF
d_gene: TRBD1; len: 15; j_gene: TRBJ2-2; abundance: NA; v_gene: TRBV19; CDR3nt: TGTGCCAGTAGTATACTTGGACAGGGAATCGGGGAGCTGTTTTTT; CDR3aa: CASSILGQGIGELFF
d_gene: NA; len: 15; j_gene: TRBJ1-2; abundance: NA; v_gene: TRBV18; CDR3nt: TGTGCCAGCTCACCAAGTTCCCCCAAGGGGTATGGCTACACCTTC; CDR3aa: CASSPSSPKGYGYTF
d_gene: TRBD1; len: 14; j_gene: TRBJ1-1; abundance: once; v_gene: TRBV19; CDR3nt: TGTGCCAGTAAGGCTGGGCAGGGGGCAACTGAAGCTTTCTTT; CDR3aa: CASKAGQGATEAFF
d_gene: TRBD1; len: 16; j_gene: TRBJ2-4; abundance: NA; v_gene: TRBV4-1; CDR3nt: TGCGCCAGCAGCCAACCGGGACAGGGGGCCAAAAACATTCAGTACTTC; CDR3aa: CASSQPGQGAKNIQYF